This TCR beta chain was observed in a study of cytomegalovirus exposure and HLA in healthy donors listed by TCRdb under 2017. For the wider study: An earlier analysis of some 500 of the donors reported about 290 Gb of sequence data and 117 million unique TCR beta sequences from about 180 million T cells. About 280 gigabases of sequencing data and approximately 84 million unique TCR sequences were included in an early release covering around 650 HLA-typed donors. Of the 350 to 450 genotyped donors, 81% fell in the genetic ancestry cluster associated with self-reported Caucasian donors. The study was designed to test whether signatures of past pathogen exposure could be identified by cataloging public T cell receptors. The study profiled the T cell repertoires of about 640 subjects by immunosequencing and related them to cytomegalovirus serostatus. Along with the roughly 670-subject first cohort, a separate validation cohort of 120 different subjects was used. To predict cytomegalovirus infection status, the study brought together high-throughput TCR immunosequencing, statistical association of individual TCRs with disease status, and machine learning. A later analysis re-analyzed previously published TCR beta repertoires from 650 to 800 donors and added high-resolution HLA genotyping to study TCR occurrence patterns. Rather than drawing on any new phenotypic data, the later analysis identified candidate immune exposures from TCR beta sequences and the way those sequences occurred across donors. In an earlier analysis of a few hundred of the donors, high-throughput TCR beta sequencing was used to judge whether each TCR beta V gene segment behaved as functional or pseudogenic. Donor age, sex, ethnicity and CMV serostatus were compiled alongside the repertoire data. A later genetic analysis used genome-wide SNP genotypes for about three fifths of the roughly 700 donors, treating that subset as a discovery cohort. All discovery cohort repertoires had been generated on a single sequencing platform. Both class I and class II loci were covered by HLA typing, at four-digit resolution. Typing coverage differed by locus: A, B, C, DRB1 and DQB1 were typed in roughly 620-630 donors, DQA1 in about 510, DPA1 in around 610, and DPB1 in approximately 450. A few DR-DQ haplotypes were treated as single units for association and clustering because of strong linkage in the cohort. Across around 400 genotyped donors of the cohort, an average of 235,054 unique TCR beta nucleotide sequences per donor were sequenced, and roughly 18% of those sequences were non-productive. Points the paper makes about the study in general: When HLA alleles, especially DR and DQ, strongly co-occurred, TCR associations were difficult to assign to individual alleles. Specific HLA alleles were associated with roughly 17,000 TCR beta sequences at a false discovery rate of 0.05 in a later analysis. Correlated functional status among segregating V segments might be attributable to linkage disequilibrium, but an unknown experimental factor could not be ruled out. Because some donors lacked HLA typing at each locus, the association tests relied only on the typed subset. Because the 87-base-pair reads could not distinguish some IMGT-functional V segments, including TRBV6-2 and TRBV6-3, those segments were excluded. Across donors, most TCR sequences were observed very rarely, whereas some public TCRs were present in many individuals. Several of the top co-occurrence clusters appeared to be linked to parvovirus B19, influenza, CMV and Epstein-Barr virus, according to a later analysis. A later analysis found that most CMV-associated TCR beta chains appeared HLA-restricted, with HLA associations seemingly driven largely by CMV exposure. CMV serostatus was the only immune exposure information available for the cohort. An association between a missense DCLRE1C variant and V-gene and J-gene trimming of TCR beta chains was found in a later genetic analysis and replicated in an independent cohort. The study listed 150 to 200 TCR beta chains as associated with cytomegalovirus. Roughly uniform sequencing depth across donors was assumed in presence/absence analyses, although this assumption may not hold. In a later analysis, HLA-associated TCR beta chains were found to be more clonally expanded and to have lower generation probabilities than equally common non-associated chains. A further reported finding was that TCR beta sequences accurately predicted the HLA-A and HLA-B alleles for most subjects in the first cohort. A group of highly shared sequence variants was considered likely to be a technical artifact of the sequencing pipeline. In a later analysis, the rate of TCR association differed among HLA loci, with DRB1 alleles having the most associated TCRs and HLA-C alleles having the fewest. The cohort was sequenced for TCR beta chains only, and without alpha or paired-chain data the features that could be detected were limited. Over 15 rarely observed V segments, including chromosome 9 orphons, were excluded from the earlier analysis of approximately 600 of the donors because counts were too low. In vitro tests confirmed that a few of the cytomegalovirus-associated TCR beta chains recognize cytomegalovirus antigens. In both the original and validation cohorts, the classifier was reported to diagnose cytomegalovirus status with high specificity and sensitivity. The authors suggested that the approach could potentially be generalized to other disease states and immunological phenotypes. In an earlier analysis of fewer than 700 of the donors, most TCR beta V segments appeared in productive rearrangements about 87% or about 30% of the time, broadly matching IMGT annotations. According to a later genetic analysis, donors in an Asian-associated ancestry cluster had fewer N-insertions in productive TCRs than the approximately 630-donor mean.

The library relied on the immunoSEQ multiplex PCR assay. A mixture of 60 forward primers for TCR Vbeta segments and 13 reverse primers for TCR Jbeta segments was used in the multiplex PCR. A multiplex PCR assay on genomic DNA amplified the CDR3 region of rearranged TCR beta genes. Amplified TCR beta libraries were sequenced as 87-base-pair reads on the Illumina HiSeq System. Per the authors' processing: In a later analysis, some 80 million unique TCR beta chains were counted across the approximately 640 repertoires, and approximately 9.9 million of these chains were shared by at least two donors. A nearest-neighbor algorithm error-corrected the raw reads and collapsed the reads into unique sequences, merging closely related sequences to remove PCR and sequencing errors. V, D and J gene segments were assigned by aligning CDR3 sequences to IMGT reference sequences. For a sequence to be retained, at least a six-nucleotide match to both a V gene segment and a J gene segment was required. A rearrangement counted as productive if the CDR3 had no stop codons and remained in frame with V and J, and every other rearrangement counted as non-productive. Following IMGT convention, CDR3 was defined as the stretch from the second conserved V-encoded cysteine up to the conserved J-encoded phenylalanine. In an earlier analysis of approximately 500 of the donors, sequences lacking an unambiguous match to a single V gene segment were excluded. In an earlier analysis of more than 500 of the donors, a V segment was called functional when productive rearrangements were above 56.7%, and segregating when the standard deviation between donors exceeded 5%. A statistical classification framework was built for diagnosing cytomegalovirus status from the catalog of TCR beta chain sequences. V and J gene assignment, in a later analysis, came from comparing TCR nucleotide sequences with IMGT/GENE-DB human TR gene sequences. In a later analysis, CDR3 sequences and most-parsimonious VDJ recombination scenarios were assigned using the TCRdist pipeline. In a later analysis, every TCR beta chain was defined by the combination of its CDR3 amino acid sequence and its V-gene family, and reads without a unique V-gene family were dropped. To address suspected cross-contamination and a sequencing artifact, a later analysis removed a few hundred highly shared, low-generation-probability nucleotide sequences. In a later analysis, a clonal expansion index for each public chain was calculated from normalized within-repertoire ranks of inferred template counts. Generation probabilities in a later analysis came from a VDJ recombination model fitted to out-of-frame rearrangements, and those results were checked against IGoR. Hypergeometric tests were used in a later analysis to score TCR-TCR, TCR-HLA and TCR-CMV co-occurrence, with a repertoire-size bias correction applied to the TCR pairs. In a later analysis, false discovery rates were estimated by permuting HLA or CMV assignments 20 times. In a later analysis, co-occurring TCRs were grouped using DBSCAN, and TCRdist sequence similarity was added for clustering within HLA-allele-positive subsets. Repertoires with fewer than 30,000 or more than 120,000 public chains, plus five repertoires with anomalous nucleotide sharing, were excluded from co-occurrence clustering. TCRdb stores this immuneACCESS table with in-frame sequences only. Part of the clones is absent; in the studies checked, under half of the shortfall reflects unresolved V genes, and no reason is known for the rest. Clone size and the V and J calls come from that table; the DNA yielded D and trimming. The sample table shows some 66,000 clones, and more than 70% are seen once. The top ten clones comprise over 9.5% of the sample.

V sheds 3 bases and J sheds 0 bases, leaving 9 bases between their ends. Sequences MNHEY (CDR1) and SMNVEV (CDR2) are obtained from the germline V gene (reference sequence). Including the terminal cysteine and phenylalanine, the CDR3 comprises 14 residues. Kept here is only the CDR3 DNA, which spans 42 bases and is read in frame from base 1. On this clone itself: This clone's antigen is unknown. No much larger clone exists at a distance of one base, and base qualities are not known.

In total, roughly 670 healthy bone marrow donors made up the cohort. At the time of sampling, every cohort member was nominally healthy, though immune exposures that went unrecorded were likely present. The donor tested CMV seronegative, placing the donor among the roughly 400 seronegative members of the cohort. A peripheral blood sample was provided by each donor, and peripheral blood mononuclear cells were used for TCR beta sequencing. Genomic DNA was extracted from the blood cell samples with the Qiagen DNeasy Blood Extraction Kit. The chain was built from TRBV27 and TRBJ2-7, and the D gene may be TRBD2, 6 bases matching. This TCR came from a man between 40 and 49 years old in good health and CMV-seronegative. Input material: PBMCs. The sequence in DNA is TGTGCCAGCAGTTTCGGGAGTCTCTCCTACGAGCAGTACTTC. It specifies CASSFGSLSYEQYF.